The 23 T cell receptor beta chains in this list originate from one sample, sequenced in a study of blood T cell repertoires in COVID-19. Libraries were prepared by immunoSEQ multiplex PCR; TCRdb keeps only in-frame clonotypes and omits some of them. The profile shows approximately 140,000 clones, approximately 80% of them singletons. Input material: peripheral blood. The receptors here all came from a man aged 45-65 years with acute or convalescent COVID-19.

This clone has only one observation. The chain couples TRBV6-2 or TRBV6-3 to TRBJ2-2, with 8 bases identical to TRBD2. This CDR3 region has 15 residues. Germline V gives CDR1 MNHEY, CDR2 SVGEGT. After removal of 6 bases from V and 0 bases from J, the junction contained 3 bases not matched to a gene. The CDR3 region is CASSKLAANTGELFF. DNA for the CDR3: TGTGCCAGCAGCAAACTAGCGGCGAACACCGGGGAGCTGTTTTTT.

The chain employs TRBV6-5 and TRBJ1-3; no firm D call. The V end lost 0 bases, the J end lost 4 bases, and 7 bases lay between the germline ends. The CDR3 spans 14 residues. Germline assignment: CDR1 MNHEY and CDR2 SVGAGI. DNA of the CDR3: TGTGCCAGCAGTTACTCGATAGCCGGAAACACCATATATTTT. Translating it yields CASSYSIAGNTIYF.

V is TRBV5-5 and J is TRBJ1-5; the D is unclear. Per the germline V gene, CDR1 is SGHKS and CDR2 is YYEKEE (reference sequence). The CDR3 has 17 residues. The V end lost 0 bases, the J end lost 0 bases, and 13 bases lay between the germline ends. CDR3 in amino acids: CASSLEEGRDSNQPQHF. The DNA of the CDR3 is TGTGCCAGCAGCTTGGAGGAGGGCAGAGATAGCAATCAGCCCCAGCATTTT.

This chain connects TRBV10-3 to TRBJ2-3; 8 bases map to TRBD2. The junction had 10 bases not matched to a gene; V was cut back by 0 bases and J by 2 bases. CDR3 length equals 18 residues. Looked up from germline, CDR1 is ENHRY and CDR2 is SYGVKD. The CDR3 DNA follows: TGTGCCATCAGTGAGTCGGAGAGCGGGGGTACACCCACAGATACGCAGTATTTT. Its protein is CAISESESGGTPTDTQYF.

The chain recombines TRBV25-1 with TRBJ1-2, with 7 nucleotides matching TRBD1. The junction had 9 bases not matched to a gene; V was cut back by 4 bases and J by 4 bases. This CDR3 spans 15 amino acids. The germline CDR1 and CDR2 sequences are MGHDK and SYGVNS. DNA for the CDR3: TGTGCCAGCAGTGGGGCCGGGACAGAAATCTATGGCTACACCTTC. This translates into CASSGAGTEIYGYTF.

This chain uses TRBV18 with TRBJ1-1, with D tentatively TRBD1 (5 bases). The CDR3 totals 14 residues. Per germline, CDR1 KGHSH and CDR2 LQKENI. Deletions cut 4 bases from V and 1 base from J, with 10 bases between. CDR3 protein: CASSLGRGNTEAFF. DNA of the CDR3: TGTGCCAGCTCACTGGGGCGGGGGAACACTGAAGCTTTCTTT.

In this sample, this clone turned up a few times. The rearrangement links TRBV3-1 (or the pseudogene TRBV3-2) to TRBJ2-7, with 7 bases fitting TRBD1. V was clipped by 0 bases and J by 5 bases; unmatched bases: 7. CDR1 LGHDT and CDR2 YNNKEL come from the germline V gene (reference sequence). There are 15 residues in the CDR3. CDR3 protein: CASSQDPRQGDEQYF. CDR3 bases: TGTGCCAGCAGCCAAGATCCACGACAGGGAGACGAGCAGTACTTC.

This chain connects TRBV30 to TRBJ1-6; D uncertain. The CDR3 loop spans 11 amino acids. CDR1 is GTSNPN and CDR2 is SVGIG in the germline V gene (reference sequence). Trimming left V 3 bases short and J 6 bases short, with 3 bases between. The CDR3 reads CAWSLNSPLHF. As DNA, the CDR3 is TGTGCCTGGAGCCTTAATTCACCCCTCCACTTT. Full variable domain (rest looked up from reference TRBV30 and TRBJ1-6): SQTIHQWPATLVQPVGSPLSLECTVEGTSNPNLYWYRQAAGRGLQLLFYSVGIGQISSEVPQNLSASRPQDRQFILSSKKLLLSDSGFYLCAWSLNSPLHFGNGTRLTVT.

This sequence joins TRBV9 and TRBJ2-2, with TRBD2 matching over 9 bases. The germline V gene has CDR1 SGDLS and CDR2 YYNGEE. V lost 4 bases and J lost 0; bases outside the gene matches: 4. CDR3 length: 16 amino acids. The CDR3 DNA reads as TGTGCCAGCAGCCCCAGCGGGGGGACGAACACCGGGGAGCTGTTTTTT. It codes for CASSPSGGTNTGELFF. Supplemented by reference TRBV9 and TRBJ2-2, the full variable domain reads DSGVTQTPKHLITATGQRVTLRCSPRSGDLSVYWYQQSLDQGLQFLIQYYNGEERAKGNILERFSAQQFPDLHSELNLSSLELGDSALYFCASSPSGGTNTGELFFGEGSRLTVL.

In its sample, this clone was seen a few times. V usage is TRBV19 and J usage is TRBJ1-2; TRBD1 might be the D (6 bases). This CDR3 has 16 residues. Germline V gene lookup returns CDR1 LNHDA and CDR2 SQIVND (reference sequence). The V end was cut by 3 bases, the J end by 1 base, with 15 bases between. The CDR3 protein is CASSISRGQYNYGYTF. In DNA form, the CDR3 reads TGTGCCAGTAGTATCTCCCGGGGACAATATAACTATGGCTACACCTTC. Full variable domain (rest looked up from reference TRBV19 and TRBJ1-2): DGGITQSPKYLFRKEGQNVTLSCEQNLNHDAMYWYRQDPGQGLRLIYYSQIVNDFQKGDIAEGYSVSREKKESFPLTVTSAQKNPTAFYLCASSISRGQYNYGYTFGSGTRLTVV.

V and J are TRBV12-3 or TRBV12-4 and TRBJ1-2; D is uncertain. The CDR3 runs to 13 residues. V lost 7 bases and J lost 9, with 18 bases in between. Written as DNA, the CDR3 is TGTGCCAGCACCCCAGGACTCGCTTCGAGCTACACCTTC. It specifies CASTPGLASSYTF.

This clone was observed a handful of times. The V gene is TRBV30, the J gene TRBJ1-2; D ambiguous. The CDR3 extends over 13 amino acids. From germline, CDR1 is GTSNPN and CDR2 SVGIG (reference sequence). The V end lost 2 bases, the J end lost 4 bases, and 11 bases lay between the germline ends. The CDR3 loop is CAWSPGSGYGYTF. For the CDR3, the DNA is TGTGCCTGGAGTCCGGGGTCCGGCTATGGCTACACCTTC.

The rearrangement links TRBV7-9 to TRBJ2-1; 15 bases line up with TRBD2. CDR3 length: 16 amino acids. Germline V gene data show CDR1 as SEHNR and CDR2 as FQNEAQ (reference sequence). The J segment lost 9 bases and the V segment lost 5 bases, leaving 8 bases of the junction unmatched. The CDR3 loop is CASSNTGLAGGFEQFF. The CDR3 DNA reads TGTGCCAGCAGCAACACGGGACTAGCGGGGGGATTTGAGCAGTTCTTC.

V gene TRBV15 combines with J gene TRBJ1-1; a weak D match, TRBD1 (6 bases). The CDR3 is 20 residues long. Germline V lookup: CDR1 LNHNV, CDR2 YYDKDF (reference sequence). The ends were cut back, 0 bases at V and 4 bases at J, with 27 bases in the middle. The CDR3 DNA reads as TGTGCCACCAGCAGAGATATTGCCGGGGGGCAACGCGTGGCCCCCACTGAAGCTTTCTTT. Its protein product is CATSRDIAGGQRVAPTEAFF.

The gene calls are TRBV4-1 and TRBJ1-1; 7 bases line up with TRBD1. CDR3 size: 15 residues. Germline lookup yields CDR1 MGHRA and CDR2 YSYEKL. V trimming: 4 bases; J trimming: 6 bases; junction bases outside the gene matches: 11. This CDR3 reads CASSPQTGKRPEAFF. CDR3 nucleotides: TGCGCCAGCAGCCCGCAGACAGGGAAGAGGCCTGAAGCTTTCTTT.

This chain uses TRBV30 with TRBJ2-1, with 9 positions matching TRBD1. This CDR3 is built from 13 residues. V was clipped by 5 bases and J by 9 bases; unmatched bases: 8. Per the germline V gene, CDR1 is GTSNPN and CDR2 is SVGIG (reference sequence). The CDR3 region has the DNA TGTGCCTGGTGTACGACAGGGGGAAGTGAGCAGTTCTTC. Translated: CAWCTTGGSEQFF.

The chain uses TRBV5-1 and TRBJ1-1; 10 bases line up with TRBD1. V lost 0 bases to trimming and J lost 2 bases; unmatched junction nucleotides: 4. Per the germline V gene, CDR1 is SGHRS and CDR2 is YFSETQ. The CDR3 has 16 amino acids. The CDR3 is CASSLAWTGGNTEAFF. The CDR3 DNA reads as TGCGCCAGCAGCTTGGCTTGGACAGGGGGTAACACTGAAGCTTTCTTT.

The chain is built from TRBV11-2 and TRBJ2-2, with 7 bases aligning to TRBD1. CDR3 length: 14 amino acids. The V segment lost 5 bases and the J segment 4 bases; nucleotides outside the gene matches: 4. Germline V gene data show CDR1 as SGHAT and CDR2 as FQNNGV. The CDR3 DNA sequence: TGTGCCAGCAGCACCGGGACAGTCACCGGGGAGCTGTTTTTT. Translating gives CASSTGTVTGELFF.

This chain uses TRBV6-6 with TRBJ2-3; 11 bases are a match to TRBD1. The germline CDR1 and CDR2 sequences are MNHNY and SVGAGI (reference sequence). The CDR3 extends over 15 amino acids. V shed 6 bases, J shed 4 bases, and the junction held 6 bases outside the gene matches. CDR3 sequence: CASSLRTGGADTQYF. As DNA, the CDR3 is TGTGCCAGCAGCCTAAGGACAGGGGGCGCAGATACGCAGTATTTT.

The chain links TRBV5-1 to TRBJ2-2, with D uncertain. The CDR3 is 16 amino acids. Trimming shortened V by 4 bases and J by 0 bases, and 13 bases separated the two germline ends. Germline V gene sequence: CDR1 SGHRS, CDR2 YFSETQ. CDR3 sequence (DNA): TGCGCCAGCAGCACACCCGCGGCTACGAACACCGGGGAGCTGTTTTTT. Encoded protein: CASSTPAATNTGELFF.

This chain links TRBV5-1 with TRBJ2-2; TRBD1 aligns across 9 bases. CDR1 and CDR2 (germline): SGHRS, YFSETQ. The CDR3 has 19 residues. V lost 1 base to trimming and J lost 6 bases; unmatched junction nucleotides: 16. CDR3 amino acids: CASSLFPSLGQGRSGELFF. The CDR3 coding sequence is TGCGCCAGCAGCTTGTTCCCGTCTTTAGGACAGGGGCGGTCCGGGGAGCTGTTTTTT.

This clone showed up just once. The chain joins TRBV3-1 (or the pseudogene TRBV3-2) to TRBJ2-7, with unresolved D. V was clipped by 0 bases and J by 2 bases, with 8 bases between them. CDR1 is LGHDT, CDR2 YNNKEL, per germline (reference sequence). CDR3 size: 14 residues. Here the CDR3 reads CASSQDVSAYEQYF. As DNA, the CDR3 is TGTGCCAGCAGCCAAGATGTTTCAGCCTACGAGCAGTACTTC.

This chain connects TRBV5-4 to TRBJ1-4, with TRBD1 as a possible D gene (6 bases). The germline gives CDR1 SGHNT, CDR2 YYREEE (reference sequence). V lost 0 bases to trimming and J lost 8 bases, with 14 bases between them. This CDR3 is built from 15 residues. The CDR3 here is CASSLDLGAGEKLFF. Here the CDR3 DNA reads TGTGCCAGCAGCTTGGATTTGGGGGCGGGCGAAAAACTGTTTTTT.